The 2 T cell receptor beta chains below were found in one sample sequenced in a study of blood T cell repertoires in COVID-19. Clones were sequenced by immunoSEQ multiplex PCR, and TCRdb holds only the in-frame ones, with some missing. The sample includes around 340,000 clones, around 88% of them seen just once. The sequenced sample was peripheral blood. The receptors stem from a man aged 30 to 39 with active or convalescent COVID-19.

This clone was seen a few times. The CDR3 reads CASSLQGAEETQYF. CDR3 DNA sequence: TGTGCCAGCAGCTTACAGGGGGCGGAGGAGACCCAGTACTTC. The chain employs TRBV11-2 and TRBJ2-5; 8 positions agree with TRBD1. From germline, CDR1 is SGHAT and CDR2 FQNNGV. The CDR3 extends over 14 amino acids. The V and J ends lost 2 bases and 5 bases, in that order; junction bases with no gene match: 4.

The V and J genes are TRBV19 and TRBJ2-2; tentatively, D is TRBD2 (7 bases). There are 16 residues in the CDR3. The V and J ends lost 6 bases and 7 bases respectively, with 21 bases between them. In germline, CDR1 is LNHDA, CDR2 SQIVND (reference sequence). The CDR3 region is CASSPTWGGQDGELFF. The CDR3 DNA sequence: TGTGCCAGTAGCCCCACGTGGGGGGGGCAAGACGGGGAGCTGTTTTTT.